The rows below give T cell receptor beta chains drawn from one sample of a study of T cell changes during pregnancy in multiple sclerosis. Profiled with immunoSEQ multiplex PCR; TCRdb holds only in-frame clones, not every one. The repertoire consists of 80,000 or so clones, with about 94% occurring once and the leading ten covering approximately 0.92%. Sample: peripheral blood, taken in the second trimester of pregnancy. All receptors come from a female donor in good health, enrolled as a control in a pregnancy study. CDR3s include the opening cysteine and the closing phenylalanine or tryptophan. A D gene is named only where the DNA matches it firmly. Not every row has a clone size; where given, it reads once, few, many or a size class.

DNA | CDR3 | length | V | D | J | size
TGTGCCTGGAGTCCTTATAATTCACCCCTCCACTTT | CAWSPYNSPLHF | 12 | TRBV30 | . | TRBJ1-6 | .
TGTGCCAGCAGTTATAGGGACAGTACGAATGGCTACACCTTC | CASSYRDSTNGYTF | 14 | TRBV2 | TRBD1 | TRBJ1-2 | .
TGCGCCAGCAGCTTGGAGGGACAGCACACAGATACGCAGTATTTT | CASSLEGQHTDTQYF | 15 | TRBV5-1 | TRBD1 | TRBJ2-3 | .
TGTGCCAGCTCACCCATCCATCTGAACACTGAAGCTTTCTTT | CASSPIHLNTEAFF | 14 | TRBV18 | . | TRBJ1-1 | .
TGTGCCAGCAGTTTTCGGGGACTAGTGAAAAATGAGCAGTTCTTC | CASSFRGLVKNEQFF | 15 | TRBV28 | TRBD2 | TRBJ2-1 | .
TGCGCCAGCAGCCCACACAGGTCCACGAACACTGAAGCTTTCTTT | CASSPHRSTNTEAFF | 15 | TRBV5-1 | . | TRBJ1-1 | .
TGTGCCAGCAGCTTAAGACAGGGGATGAACTATGGCTACACCTTC | CASSLRQGMNYGYTF | 15 | TRBV5-4 | TRBD1 | TRBJ1-2 | .
TGTGCCAGTAGTCCCCCGGGACTACTATACGAGCAGTACTTC | CASSPPGLLYEQYF | 14 | TRBV19 | TRBD2 | TRBJ2-7 | once
TGTGCCAGCAGTTACTCGCGGGGGTCTAATGAAAAACTGTTTTTT | CASSYSRGSNEKLFF | 15 | TRBV6-6 | . | TRBJ1-4 | .
TGTGCCAGCAGCCGTGACAGGGACGAGCAGTACTTC | CASSRDRDEQYF | 12 | TRBV7-9 | TRBD1 | TRBJ2-7 | .
TGTGCCAGCAGCTTAGGCTCTAGTCCAGATACGCAGTATTTT | CASSLGSSPDTQYF | 14 | TRBV7-9 | . | TRBJ2-3 | .
TGCGCCAGCAGCTTGGGAAGCCTAGCGCGAAGGACGGGCGAGCAGTACTTC | CASSLGSLARRTGEQYF | 17 | TRBV5-1 | . | TRBJ2-7 | once
TGCGCCAGCAGCTTAACAGGGTTGGATGGCTACACCTTC | CASSLTGLDGYTF | 13 | TRBV5-1 | . | TRBJ1-2 | .
TGTGCCAGCAGTTTAGGTTCTATAGATACGCAGTATTTT | CASSLGSIDTQYF | 13 | TRBV28 | . | TRBJ2-3 | .
TGCGCCAGCACCGGCGGAGGGAGAGGTACCGGGGAGCTGTTTTTT | CASTGGGRGTGELFF | 15 | TRBV5-1 | . | TRBJ2-2 | .
TGTGCCAGCAGCCTAGCGGGACAGGGGTACGAGCAGTACTTC | CASSLAGQGYEQYF | 14 | TRBV7-9 | . | TRBJ2-7 | .
TGCGCCAGCAGCCAAGATTCCTGGAACACCGGGGAGCTGTTTTTT | CASSQDSWNTGELFF | 15 | TRBV4-1 | . | TRBJ2-2 | .
TGTGCCAGCAGCGGACTAGCGGGAGGGCTTGGTGGGGAGCTGTTTTTT | CASSGLAGGLGGELFF | 16 | TRBV2 | TRBD2 | TRBJ2-2 | .
TGTGCCAGCTCACCACCAGCCCCCGGGGGAGAGCAGTACTTC | CASSPPAPGGEQYF | 14 | TRBV18 | . | TRBJ2-7 | .
TGTGCCAGCAGTTTAATGGGAGGTTATGGCTACACCTTC | CASSLMGGYGYTF | 13 | TRBV27 | . | TRBJ1-2 | .
TGTGCCAGCAGTCTCGGGACTACCTACGAGCAGTACTTC | CASSLGTTYEQYF | 13 | TRBV27 | TRBD2 | TRBJ2-7 | .
TGTGCCAGCAGTAATGACAGGGTATTTGGCTACACCTTC | CASSNDRVFGYTF | 13 | TRBV6-1 | TRBD1 | TRBJ1-2 | .
TGCGCCAGCAGCTTGATGGGAGGGAACGCAGATACGCAGTATTTT | CASSLMGGNADTQYF | 15 | TRBV5-1 | TRBD2 | TRBJ2-3 | .
TGTGCTAGTGGTTTGGCAGGCTACAATGAGCAGTTCTTC | CASGLAGYNEQFF | 13 | TRBV12-5 | . | TRBJ2-1 | .
TGTGCCACCCTGTCCAGGGCTAGCGGGAGGGGGGAGCTGTTTTTT | CATLSRASGRGELFF | 15 | TRBV2 | TRBD2 | TRBJ2-2 | .
TGCGCCAGCAGCCTTAGCGGGAGGGGGACAGATACGCAGTATTTT | CASSLSGRGTDTQYF | 15 | TRBV5-1 | TRBD2 | TRBJ2-3 | .
TGTGCCAGCAGCCCAGGGGGCGCCCACTCCTACGAGCAGTACTTC | CASSPGGAHSYEQYF | 15 | TRBV5-6 | TRBD1 | TRBJ2-7 | once
TGTGCCACCAGCAGAGAAACAGGGGGCCCCTACGAGCAGTACTTC | CATSRETGGPYEQYF | 15 | TRBV15 | TRBD1 | TRBJ2-7 | .
TGCGCCAGCAAGGTAGCGACTAATGAAAAACTGTTTTTT | CASKVATNEKLFF | 13 | TRBV5-1 | . | TRBJ1-4 | .
TGTGCCAGCAGCTCAAGTTCGCGGAAATACACAGATACGCAGTATTTT | CASSSSSRKYTDTQYF | 16 | TRBV7-9 | . | TRBJ2-3 | .
TGTGCCAGCAGCTTAGGGTCGTACGGGATTAATCAGCCCCAGCATTTT | CASSLGSYGINQPQHF | 16 | TRBV7-8 | . | TRBJ1-5 | .
TGTGCCAGCAGCGCGCCGTCCCCGGGACAGCCTACGCAGTATTTT | CASSAPSPGQPTQYF | 15 | TRBV13 | TRBD1 | TRBJ2-3 | .
TGTGCCAGCAGCCTATACTCCATAGGGAGGGCGGGGACAGATACGCAGTATTTT | CASSLYSIGRAGTDTQYF | 18 | TRBV7-2 | TRBD2 | TRBJ2-3 | .
TGCAGCATATGGGCAGGGGGCTCTGAGCAGTTCTTC | CSIWAGGSEQFF | 12 | TRBV29-1 | TRBD1 | TRBJ2-1 | .
TGTGCCAGCAGCGTAGGATTAGGGGCTGGAAACACCATATATTTT | CASSVGLGAGNTIYF | 15 | TRBV9 | . | TRBJ1-3 | once
TGTGCCTGGACACCGGGACAGGGGCATGAGCAGTACTTC | CAWTPGQGHEQYF | 13 | TRBV30 | TRBD1 | TRBJ2-7 | .
TGTGCCAGCAAGTTAGAGGGGGGGACCTACGAGCAGTACTTC | CASKLEGGTYEQYF | 14 | TRBV2 | . | TRBJ2-7 | .
TGTGCCAGCAGCCACCTCCGGGGACTAGCGGGTCCGAAGGATGAGCAGTTCTTC | CASSHLRGLAGPKDEQFF | 18 | TRBV14 | TRBD2 | TRBJ2-1 | .
TGCGCCAGCAGTAGCGGGAGTAATCTCGATACGCAGTATTTT | CASSSGSNLDTQYF | 14 | TRBV5-1 | TRBD2 | TRBJ2-3 | .
TGCGCCAGCAGCATCCGAGACAGGGGAGGCAATGAGCAGTTCTTC | CASSIRDRGGNEQFF | 15 | TRBV5-1 | TRBD1 | TRBJ2-1 | .
TGTGCCAGTAGTATAATAGGGACACCCACGAATGGCTACACCTTC | CASSIIGTPTNGYTF | 15 | TRBV19 | . | TRBJ1-2 | .
TGTGCCAGCAGTACTCAATCGGGACAGGGGGTAGACATTCAGTACTTC | CASSTQSGQGVDIQYF | 16 | TRBV4-2 | TRBD1 | TRBJ2-4 | .
TGTGCCAGCTCACCAACGGGGAGGACAGGATTCTACGAGCAGTACTTC | CASSPTGRTGFYEQYF | 16 | TRBV18 | . | TRBJ2-7 | .
TGTGCCAGCTCACCAAACAGCCCGAGCTCTGGAAACACCATATATTTT | CASSPNSPSSGNTIYF | 16 | TRBV18 | . | TRBJ1-3 | .
TGTGCCAGCAGTGCCCAGGAGGGAGGCAGAAGTGAGCAGTTCTTC | CASSAQEGGRSEQFF | 15 | TRBV2 | . | TRBJ2-1 | .
TGTGCCAGCAGGGGATTAGGGGCTCAAAACACTGAAGCTTTCTTT | CASRGLGAQNTEAFF | 15 | TRBV28 | . | TRBJ1-1 | .
TGCGCCAGCAGCCAAGAAGGAGCCGGATACAATGAGCAGTTCTTC | CASSQEGAGYNEQFF | 15 | TRBV4-1 | . | TRBJ2-1 | few
TGTGCCAGTAGTATACTCCCGCAGCCCCAGCATTTT | CASSILPQPQHF | 12 | TRBV19 | . | TRBJ1-5 | .
TGTGCCAGTCAATCAAATGGGACACCTACGAACACCGGGGAGCTGTTTTTT | CASQSNGTPTNTGELFF | 17 | TRBV21-1 | . | TRBJ2-2 | .
TGTGCCAGCAGGCCTCCGGGACAGCTATACGAGCAGTACTTC | CASRPPGQLYEQYF | 14 | TRBV6-1 | TRBD1 | TRBJ2-7 | .
TGCAGCGTTGTGGGGGCTAGCGGGAGGGCCCTCGATGAGCAGTTCTTC | CSVVGASGRALDEQFF | 16 | TRBV29-1 | TRBD2 | TRBJ2-1 | .
TGTGCCAGCAGTTTAGGAGGCACAGATACGCAGTATTTT | CASSLGGTDTQYF | 13 | TRBV27 | . | TRBJ2-3 | .
TGTGCCAGCAGTGAATGGCGGCAGGGGGACAATGAAAAACTGTTTTTT | CASSEWRQGDNEKLFF | 16 | TRBV25-1 | TRBD1 | TRBJ1-4 | .
TGTGCCAGCAGCAGGGGGAGGTTGGGTGAAGCTTTCTTT | CASSRGRLGEAFF | 13 | TRBV6-1 | TRBD1 | TRBJ1-1 | .
TGTGCCAGCAGTGACAGGGCGGTAGGTGGGGAGACCCAGTACTTC | CASSDRAVGGETQYF | 15 | TRBV2 | . | TRBJ2-5 | .
TGTGCCAGCAGGGGACTGGCTCTAAGGGAGCAGTACTTC | CASRGLALREQYF | 13 | TRBV6-4 | . | TRBJ2-7 | .